The clone carrying this T cell receptor beta chain appeared a single time. The sample originates from a study of shared clonotypes between healthy human individuals. At the level of the study: Per-donor plates numbered three CD4 naive, three CD4 memory, two CD8 naive and one CD8 memory.

Germline V gene sequence: CDR1 MNHEY, CDR2 SMNVEV (reference sequence). V dropped 3 bases and J dropped 2 bases, with 14 bases sitting between them. The CDR3 is made up of 15 amino acids. The test was conducted at deep level. Produced via immunoSEQ multiplex PCR; TCRdb's table is partial and in-frame only. This sample has fewer than 2.5 million clones, with under 95% found just once. The clonotype was recovered from a young man in good health. Some clones in this sample may be carry-over from other donors' samples. The chain links TRBV27 to TRBJ2-7; possible D gene TRBD2, 5 bases. The sequenced material came from naive CD4+ T cells from PBMCs. Subset specified: CD45RA+ positively selected. As DNA, the CDR3 is TGTGCCAGCAGTTTTCAAGATGGAGGCCCCTACGAGCAGTACTTC. Residues: CASSFQDGGPYEQYF.